The 7 T cell receptor beta chains presented below share a single source sample, sequenced in a study of spatial heterogeneity in lung cancer (dated by TCRdb to between 2017 and 2020). Library method: 5' RACE. The sequencer listed for this sample is NextSeq 500. The public reads were run again by TCRdb, first through fastp at Q25 and then through MiXCR, and only productive beta chains were kept. Each record represents a unique CDR3 protein, reported with the most common genes and DNA among its rows. The sample profile shows more than 10,000 distinct CDR3 sequences; around 13% of them were found once. 37% of the sample lies in the top ten. The sample's time point label, in plain terms: sample taken at primary tumor resection. For TCR sequencing, whole RNA was extracted from tumor and nontumor lung tissue, or from cryopreserved PBMC samples, and no cell sorting was done. Sequences were derived from PBMCs, sampled at surgery. Receptors were obtained from a male donor with early-stage non-small cell lung cancer.

This clonotype was detected a few times. This chain uses TRBV6-5 with TRBJ2-1, with 10 bases lining up with TRBD1. With V trimmed by 6 bases and J by 6 bases, 14 bases remained unmatched. CDR3 length: 17 amino acids. Germline lookup yields CDR1 MNHEY and CDR2 SVGAGI. The CDR3 is CASSPYLGTGDSNEQFF. The CDR3, as DNA: TGTGCCAGCAGCCCGTATTTAGGGACAGGGGACTCCAATGAGCAGTTCTTC.

This clonotype was seen a few times. The V call is TRBV6-5, the J call TRBJ2-1; D may be TRBD2 (7 bases). CDR3 size: 15 residues. Germline-derived CDR1 and CDR2 are MNHEY and SVGAGI. V lost 2 bases and J lost 8, with 16 bases in between. The CDR3 nucleotides read TGTGCCAGCAGTTACATCCCCCAGGGGAGGGATGAGCAGTTCTTC. Amino acids: CASSYIPQGRDEQFF.

This clonotype was seen only a few times. The rearrangement uses TRBV3-1 and TRBJ2-1; a possible D gene is TRBD2 (6 bases). The CDR3 sequence is 12 residues long. CDR1 and CDR2 from the germline V gene are LGHDT and YNNKEL (reference sequence). Trimming pared 7 bases from V and 9 bases from J, leaving 13 bases between. CDR3 region: CASTKRGGEQFF. The CDR3 nucleotides read TGTGCCAGCACTAAAAGGGGAGGTGAGCAGTTCTTC.

The chain employs TRBV5-1 and TRBJ1-6; no definite D call. Germline V gene sequence: CDR1 SGHRS, CDR2 YFSETQ. The length of the CDR3 is 14 residues. With 0 bases removed from V and 10 bases from J, the gap between germline ends came to 11 bases. CDR3 residues: CASSLGRVWSPLHF. The CDR3 region has the DNA TGCGCCAGCAGCTTGGGTAGGGTTTGGTCACCCCTCCACTTT.

The gene calls are TRBV28 and TRBJ2-1; TRBD2 might be the D (6 bases). The germline V and J ends were trimmed by 7 bases and 2 bases, with 9 bases remaining between them. The length of the CDR3 is 13 residues. Germline V gives CDR1 MDHEN, CDR2 SYDVKM. Written as DNA, the CDR3 is TGTGCCAGCAAAACGGGGGCCTACAATGAGCAGTTCTTC. Protein product: CASKTGAYNEQFF.

There are a few counts of this clonotype. V and J are TRBV6-2 or TRBV6-3 and TRBJ1-1; D is undetermined. This CDR3 has 14 residues. Trimming took 2 bases from V and 1 from J, leaving 8 bases between them. The germline V gene has CDR1 MNHEY and CDR2 SVGEGT. CDR3 DNA: TGTGCCAGCAGTTACACACGGGCGAACACTGAAGCTTTCTTT. Amino acid sequence: CASSYTRANTEAFF.

This clonotype was seen many times. The genes are TRBV6-1 and TRBJ2-3, with unresolved D. Trimming removed 0 bases from V and 2 bases from J, with 9 bases in between. The germline gives CDR1 MNHNS, CDR2 SASEGT. The CDR3 is 15 amino acids. CDR3 nucleotide sequence: TGTGCCAGCAGTGAAGCTGTGGCCGACACAGATACGCAGTATTTT. This gives the protein CASSEAVADTDTQYF.